Listed here is a single T cell receptor (beta chain). This specimen belongs to a study of T cells in Graves' hyperthyroidism and ophthalmopathy. V lost 2 bases and J lost 9, with 20 bases in between. Germline V gene sequence: CDR1 MNHEY, CDR2 SVGEGT. CDR3 size: 16 residues. TCR beta CDR3 region amplification was performed from RNA transcripts. HTBI primers were employed in a first-round RT-PCR of the TCR CDR3. TCRdb analysed the multiplex PCR reads with MiXCR anew, one entry per CDR3 protein. The sample consists of some 740,000 distinct CDR3 sequences, 14% of them appearing once. Graves' hyperthyroidism was deemed stable absent ophthalmopathy progression within 18 months. PBMCs were sourced from roughly 10 ml fresh peripheral blood.

V and J are TRBV6-2 or TRBV6-3 and TRBJ2-1; D is perhaps TRBD2 (6 bases). This clonotype was obtained from a woman in her late teens or twenties with Graves' hyperthyroidism. The sequenced sample consisted of blood. CDR3 nucleotides: TGTGCCAGCAGTTACCACGCGGGGCTCCTCGGCCGTGAGCAGTTCTTC. Translating gives CASSYHAGLLGREQFF.